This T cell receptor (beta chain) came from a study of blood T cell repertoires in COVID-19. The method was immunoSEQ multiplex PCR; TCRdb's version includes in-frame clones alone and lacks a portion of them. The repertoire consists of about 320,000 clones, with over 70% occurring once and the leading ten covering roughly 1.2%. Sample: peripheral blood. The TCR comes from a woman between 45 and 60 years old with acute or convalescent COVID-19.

The CDR3 nucleotides are TGTGCCAGCAGCCAGAGCGGGGAGACCCAGTACTTC. Translation: CASSQSGETQYF. The chain is built from TRBV3-1 (or the pseudogene TRBV3-2) and TRBJ2-5; D may be TRBD2 (6 bases). Trimming shortened V by 3 bases and J by 5 bases, and 7 bases separated the two germline ends. The CDR3 runs to 12 residues. The germline CDR1 and CDR2 sequences are LGHDT and YNNKEL (reference sequence).